This TCR beta chain was observed in a study of blood T cell repertoires in COVID-19. As originally analysed: It was from reference gene primer amplification that nucleated cell counts were estimated. This table comes from immunoSEQ multiplex PCR, and its TCRdb copy is limited to in-frame clones, with some not included. Clone size and V and J calls were adopted from that table, with D and trimming inferred from the DNA. Of about 250,000 clones in the sample, under 85% were seen once. V was trimmed by 4 bases and J by 4 bases, leaving 12 bases between them. CDR1 is SGHDN, CDR2 FVKESK, per germline. The CDR3 runs 14 residues. Seattle patients were enrolled during active infection and followed longitudinally.

The sequence was collected from a human donor with COVID-19, enrolled during active disease. The donor label of this sample is uncertain. The material sequenced was peripheral blood. The chain joins TRBV14 to TRBJ2-3, with D perhaps matching TRBD2 (6 bases). Written as DNA, the CDR3 is TGTGCCAGCAGCCCAGGCGGGGACCCAGATACGCAGTATTTT. The encoded protein is CASSPGGDPDTQYF.